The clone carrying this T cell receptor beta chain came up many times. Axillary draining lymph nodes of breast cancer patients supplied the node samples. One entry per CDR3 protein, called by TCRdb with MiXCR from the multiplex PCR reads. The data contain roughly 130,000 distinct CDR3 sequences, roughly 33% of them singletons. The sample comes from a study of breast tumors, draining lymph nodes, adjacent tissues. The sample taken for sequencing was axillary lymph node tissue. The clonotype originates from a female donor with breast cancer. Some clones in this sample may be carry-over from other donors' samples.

This CDR3 is CASNRGASGGADGTGELFF. As DNA, the CDR3 is TGTGCCAGCAACAGAGGGGCTAGCGGGGGGGCCGATGGGACCGGGGAGCTGTTTTTT. This chain links TRBV12-3 or TRBV12-4 with TRBJ2-2; 12 positions match TRBD2. J lost 5 bases, V lost 7 bases, and 17 bases had no gene match. This CDR3 has 19 amino acids.